Sequencing of this T cell receptor (beta chain) was carried out in a study of shared clonotypes between healthy human individuals. Turning to this clone: This sample also contains other DNA sequences that code for the same CDR3.

Unsorted PBMC replicate PCRs drew on 250 to 300 ng DNA, representing some 32,000 T cell genomes. Sequencing was performed with immunoSEQ multiplex PCR; in TCRdb, only in-frame clones are kept and a portion is missing. The repertoire has approximately 510,000 clones, 79% of them found once; the top ten carry over 10%. About 100 million PBMCs were counted before genomic DNA extraction. This CDR3 is 15 amino acids long. CDR1 is SGHTA and CDR2 is FQGTGA in the germline V gene. V shed 3 bases, J shed 4 bases, and the junction held 6 bases outside the gene matches. This chain connects TRBV7-3 to TRBJ2-1; TRBD2 agrees at 7 bases. The TCR comes from a woman aged 35 to 49 in good health. Some clones in this sample may be carry-over from other donors' samples. Specimen: PBMCs. The CDR3 spells CASSFLASGYNEQFF. CDR3 DNA sequence: TGTGCCAGCAGCTTCCTGGCTAGCGGTTACAATGAGCAGTTCTTC. Combining the CDR3 with reference TRBV7-3 and TRBJ2-1 gives the whole variable domain GAGVSQTPSNKVTEKGKYVELRCDPISGHTALYWYRQSLGQGPEFLIYFQGTGAADDSGLPNDRFFAVRPEGSVSTLKIQRTERGDSAVYLCASSFLASGYNEQFFGPGTRLTVL.